These 23 T cell receptor beta chains came from one sample sequenced in a study of cytomegalovirus exposure and HLA in healthy donors. It was with 60 Vbeta and 13 Jbeta primers that the PCR ran. Some clones are missing from TCRdb's copy, which holds only in-frame ones; the method was immunoSEQ multiplex PCR. The repertoire holds roughly 140,000 clones, with 65% to 85% as singletons. The sequencing sample was made of PBMCs. These receptors were collected from a male donor in good health and CMV-seronegative.

This chain joins TRBV5-6 and TRBJ2-1; the D gene is possibly TRBD1 (6 bases). CDR1 SGHDT and CDR2 YYEEEE come from the germline V gene. V dropped 0 bases and J dropped 15 bases, with 19 bases sitting between them. The CDR3 spans 14 residues. In DNA form, the CDR3 reads TGTGCCAGCAGCTTGGGGGGGCTAGTGGAGTCAGGGTTCTTC. It is translated as CASSLGGLVESGFF.

The V call is TRBV6-6, the J call TRBJ1-2; D is ambiguous. Germline-derived CDR1 and CDR2 are MNHNY and SVGAGI (reference sequence). The V and J ends lost 2 bases and 2 bases respectively, with 9 bases between them. The CDR3 is 14 amino acids. CDR3 amino acids: CASSYSGANYGYTF. CDR3 in DNA: TGTGCCAGCAGTTACAGTGGAGCGAACTATGGCTACACCTTC.

The chain uses TRBV6-1 and TRBJ2-7; D ambiguous. The CDR3 length is 14 residues. Germline CDR1 MNHNS, CDR2 SASEGT. The ends were cut back, 2 bases at V and 3 bases at J, with 11 bases in the middle. The CDR3 nucleotides are TGTGCCAGCAGTGAACATAATCACAGCTACGAGCAGTACTTC. Protein product: CASSEHNHSYEQYF.

Only one count was recorded for this clone. The J gene is TRBJ2-2, the V gene TRBV14, with a weak D call TRBD2 (6 bases). Germline assignment: CDR1 SGHDN and CDR2 FVKESK. Trimming removed 4 bases at V and 6 bases at J, with 12 bases between. This CDR3 has 14 residues. CDR3 bases: TGTGCCAGCAGCCTTTTGCCGGGGGCCGGGGAGCTGTTTTTT. Encoded protein: CASSLLPGAGELFF.

The genes are TRBV27 and TRBJ1-1; possible D gene TRBD1, 5 bases. The ends were cut back, 7 bases at V and 4 bases at J, with 16 bases in the middle. Germline CDR1 is MNHEY and CDR2 is SMNVEV (reference sequence). The CDR3 runs to 14 residues. DNA of the CDR3: TGTGCCAGCAACCACCTCAGGGCTAGCACTGAAGCTTTCTTT. It yields the protein CASNHLRASTEAFF.

The V call is TRBV2, the J call TRBJ2-1, with 7 bases lining up with TRBD2. Germline V gene lookup returns CDR1 SNHLY and CDR2 FYNNEI. This CDR3 comprises 17 residues. V lost 0 bases and J lost 0; bases outside the gene matches: 5. CDR3 DNA: TGTGCCAGCAGTGAAGCGGGAGGCGGGAGCTCCTACAATGAGCAGTTCTTC. Encoded protein: CASSEAGGGSSYNEQFF. Combining the CDR3 with reference TRBV2 and TRBJ2-1 gives the whole variable domain EPEVTQTPSHQVTQMGQEVILRCVPISNHLYFYWYRQILGQKVEFLVSFYNNEISEKSEIFDDQFSVERPDGSNFTLKIRSTKLEDSAMYFCASSEAGGGSSYNEQFFGPGTRLTVL.

The J gene is TRBJ2-7, the V gene TRBV28; TRBD2 aligns across 9 bases. Germline V gives CDR1 MDHEN, CDR2 SYDVKM. V shed 5 bases, J shed 5 bases, and the junction held 7 bases outside the gene matches. The CDR3 has 14 residues. The CDR3 spells CASSGREGQDEQYF. The CDR3 region has the DNA TGTGCCAGCAGTGGGCGGGAGGGCCAGGACGAGCAGTACTTC. The full variable domain, in which reference TRBV28 and TRBJ2-7 provide the parts outside the CDR3, is DVKVTQSSRYLVKRTGEKVFLECVQDMDHENMFWYRQDPGLGLRLIYFSYDVKMKEKGDIPEGYSVSREKKERFSLILESASTNQTSMYLCASSGREGQDEQYFGPGTRLTVT.

The chain employs TRBV28 and TRBJ2-7, with 8 positions matching TRBD2. Germline V gives CDR1 MDHEN, CDR2 SYDVKM. V lost 3 bases to trimming and J lost 1 base; unmatched junction nucleotides: 5. This CDR3 region has 15 residues. The CDR3 bases are TGTGCCAGCAGTTTTTCCAGCGGGAGTTCCTACGAGCAGTACTTC. Its protein product is CASSFSSGSSYEQYF.

This chain uses TRBV15 with TRBJ2-1, with D hard to call. Between the trimmed V and J ends, which lost 5 bases and 1 base, there was a span of 12 bases. This CDR3 is 15 amino acids long. Per the germline V gene, CDR1 is LNHNV and CDR2 is YYDKDF (reference sequence). CDR3 region: CATSRLLESYNEQFF. DNA of the CDR3: TGTGCCACCAGCCGCCTATTAGAGTCCTACAATGAGCAGTTCTTC.

The sample holds one count of this clone. The J gene is TRBJ2-7, the V gene TRBV11-2; no clear D. The CDR3 totals 13 residues. The germline V and J ends were trimmed by 4 bases and 5 bases, with 12 bases remaining between them. Germline V gives CDR1 SGHAT, CDR2 FQNNGV. This chain's CDR3 is CASSSRLVHEQYF. As DNA, the CDR3 is TGTGCCAGCAGCTCCCGCCTAGTGCACGAGCAGTACTTC.

This clone was observed once. The V and J genes are TRBV2 and TRBJ2-1; D unresolved. The germline V gene encodes CDR1 SNHLY and CDR2 FYNNEI. This CDR3 is built from 11 residues. With 11 bases removed from V and 9 bases from J, the gap between germline ends came to 14 bases. CDR3 sequence (DNA): TGTGCCGGCCAGGTTGAAATTGAGCAGTTCTTC. Its protein is CAGQVEIEQFF.

The chain combines TRBV2 with TRBJ2-7; a possible D gene is TRBD1 (6 bases). The CDR3 consists of 13 residues. The germline gives CDR1 SNHLY, CDR2 FYNNEI. V lost 3 bases and J lost 3, with 9 bases in between. The CDR3 coding sequence is TGTGCCAGCAGTGATGGACAGCTCTACGAGCAGTACTTC. This encodes CASSDGQLYEQYF.

The V call is TRBV4-2, the J call TRBJ2-1; tentative D call: TRBD2 (6 bases). The V gene lost 5 bases and the J gene lost 6 bases, with 17 bases spanning the gap. CDR3 length: 15 residues. The germline gives CDR1 LGHNA, CDR2 YNFKEQ. In DNA form, the CDR3 reads TGTGCCAGCAGCGTGCACAGCGGGCTTCCCAATGAGCAGTTCTTC. This gives the protein CASSVHSGLPNEQFF.

This clone was found once. V gene TRBV4-3 combines with J gene TRBJ2-7, with 13 nucleotides matching TRBD2. Germline values: CDR1 LGHNA, CDR2 YSLEER. The V gene end was trimmed by 2 bases and the J gene end by 6 bases; junction bases not matched to a gene: 4. The CDR3 extends over 15 amino acids. CDR3 sequence (DNA): TGCGCCAGCAGCCAATCGAGACTAGCGGGAGGCGAGCAGTACTTC. This encodes CASSQSRLAGGEQYF.

The rearrangement joins TRBV7-9 to TRBJ2-7; 14 bases line up with TRBD2. The CDR3 contains 18 residues. Germline values: CDR1 SEHNR, CDR2 FQNEAQ (reference sequence). The J segment lost 1 base and the V segment lost 5 bases, leaving 10 bases of the junction unmatched. The CDR3 region has the DNA TGTGCCAGCAGCCACCGACCGGGACTAGCGGGAGCATCCTACGAGCAGTACTTC. It codes for CASSHRPGLAGASYEQYF.

The rearrangement uses TRBV10-1 and TRBJ2-7; TRBD2 might be the D (6 bases). The CDR3 sequence is 14 residues long. Per the germline V gene, CDR1 is WNHNN and CDR2 is SYGVQD (reference sequence). Between the trimmed V and J ends, which lost 3 bases and 0 bases, there was a span of 9 bases. DNA for the CDR3: TGCGCCAGCAGTGATGGGGGACTCTCCTACGAGCAGTACTTC. Residues: CASSDGGLSYEQYF.

The chain carries TRBV10-3 and TRBJ1-1; D remains unclear. The CDR3 loop spans 12 amino acids. The V end lost 9 bases, the J end lost 0 bases, and 8 bases lay between the germline ends. CDR1 and CDR2 (germline): ENHRY, SYGVKD. This CDR3 reads CAIRTVNTEAFF. CDR3 bases: TGTGCCATTCGTACGGTGAACACTGAAGCTTTCTTT.

J is TRBJ1-3 and V is TRBV9, with TRBD1 as a possible D gene (5 bases). The V end lost 3 bases, the J end lost 0 bases, and 7 bases lay between the germline ends. The CDR3 extends over 14 amino acids. The germline gives CDR1 SGDLS, CDR2 YYNGEE. CDR3 residues: CASSAGYSGNTIYF. DNA of the CDR3: TGTGCCAGCAGCGCAGGGTACTCTGGAAACACCATATATTTT.

The V call is TRBV27, the J call TRBJ1-5, with TRBD1 matching 8 bases. The CDR3 totals 15 residues. Trimming removed 5 bases from V and 3 bases from J; junction bases left unmatched: 6. Germline lookup yields CDR1 MNHEY and CDR2 SMNVEV (reference sequence). This chain's CDR3 is CASSADREYNQPQHF. The CDR3 coding sequence is TGTGCCAGCAGTGCGGACAGGGAGTACAATCAGCCCCAGCATTTT.

The chain recombines TRBV5-1 with TRBJ2-7, with TRBD2 matching 9 bases. The germline CDR1 and CDR2 sequences are SGHRS and YFSETQ. CDR3 length equals 13 residues. J lost 2 bases, V lost 7 bases, and 4 bases had no gene match. The CDR3 protein is CASALAGPYEQYF. The DNA for the CDR3 is TGCGCCAGCGCTCTAGCGGGACCCTACGAGCAGTACTTC.

In this sample, this clone turned up once. V usage is TRBV10-2 and J usage is TRBJ2-1; no clear D. The CDR3 covers 14 residues. CDR1 and CDR2 (germline): WSHSY, SAAADI. The V end was cut by 8 bases, the J end by 9 bases, with 20 bases between. DNA of the CDR3: TGCGCCAGCCGACCCCGCGGCAATAATATTGAGCAGTTCTTC. It encodes CASRPRGNNIEQFF.

CDR3 DNA: TGTGCCAGCAGTTTTGCGGTTCTCAATCAGCCCCAGCATTTT. Translated, it gives CASSFAVLNQPQHF. The chain combines TRBV28 with TRBJ1-5; unclear D gene. Germline V gene lookup returns CDR1 MDHEN and CDR2 SYDVKM. The germline V and J ends were trimmed by 3 bases and 3 bases, with 9 bases remaining between them. The length of the CDR3 is 14 residues.

The rearrangement joins TRBV6-6 to TRBJ1-1; D remains unclear. With 8 bases removed from V and 6 bases from J, the gap between germline ends came to 19 bases. The germline gives CDR1 MNHNY, CDR2 SVGAGI (reference sequence). CDR3 length equals 14 residues. DNA of the CDR3: TGTGCCAGCTCAATTCGGCGGGAAACGGCTGAAGCTTTCTTT. It codes for CASSIRRETAEAFF.